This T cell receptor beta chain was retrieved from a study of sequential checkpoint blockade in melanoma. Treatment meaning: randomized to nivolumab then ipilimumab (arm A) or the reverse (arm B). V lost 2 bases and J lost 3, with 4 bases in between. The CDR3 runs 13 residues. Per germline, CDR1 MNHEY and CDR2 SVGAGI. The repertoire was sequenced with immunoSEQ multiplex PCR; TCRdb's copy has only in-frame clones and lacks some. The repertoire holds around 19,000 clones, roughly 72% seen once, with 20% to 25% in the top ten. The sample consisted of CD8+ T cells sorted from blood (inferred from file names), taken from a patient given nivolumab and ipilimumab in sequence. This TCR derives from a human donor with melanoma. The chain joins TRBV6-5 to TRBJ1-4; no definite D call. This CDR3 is CASSYSPNEKLFF. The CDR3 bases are TGTGCCAGCAGTTACAGCCCTAATGAAAAACTGTTTTTT.